The present TCR beta chain was sequenced within a study of circulating CD8 cells and anti-PD-1 response in melanoma. As for the study in general: Nivolumab was given intravenously at 3 mg/kg every 2 weeks.

Broader study findings: Most experiments lacked replicates. DNEG was most diverse; TIGIT repertoires were least diverse. Expanded sorted subsets were checked for tumor reactivity using peptides.

Each library started from 15 ng of total RNA using the QIAseq Immune Repertoire TCR panel. TCRdb ran MiXCR on the reads and lists one entry per CDR3 protein. The sample contains roughly 990 distinct CDR3 sequences, roughly 9.7% of which appear only once. To note about this clonotype: What it recognizes is unknown.

Sorting of live CD3+CD8+TCRalphabeta+ cells by PD-1 and/or TIGIT gave four subsets. The source is a human donor with melanoma. The source material was CD8+ T cells from PBMCs, sampled at baseline or after one month of anti-PD-1 therapy (not recorded which).

Here the CDR3 reads CASSQEMRGGELFF. DNA of the CDR3: TGCGCCAGCAGCCAAGAGATGCGGGGGGGAGAGCTGTTTTTT. The V and J genes are TRBV4-1 and TRBJ2-2; 9 nucleotides match TRBD2. Germline CDR1 and CDR2: MGHRA and YSYEKL. V lost 0 bases and J lost 11; bases outside the gene matches: 4. This CDR3 is built from 14 residues.